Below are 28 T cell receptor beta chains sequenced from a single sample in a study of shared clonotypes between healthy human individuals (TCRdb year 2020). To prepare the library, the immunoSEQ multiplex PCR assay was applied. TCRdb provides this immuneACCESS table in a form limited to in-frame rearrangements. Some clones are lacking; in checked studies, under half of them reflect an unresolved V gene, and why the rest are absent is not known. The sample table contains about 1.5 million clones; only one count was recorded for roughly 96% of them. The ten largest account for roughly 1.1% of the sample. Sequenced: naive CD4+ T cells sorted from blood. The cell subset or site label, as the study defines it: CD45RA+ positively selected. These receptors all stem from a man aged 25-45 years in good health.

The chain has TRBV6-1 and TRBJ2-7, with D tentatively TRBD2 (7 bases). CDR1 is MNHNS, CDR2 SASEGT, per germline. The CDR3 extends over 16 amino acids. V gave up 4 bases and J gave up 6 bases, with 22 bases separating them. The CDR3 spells CASSVGGGGRLVEQYF. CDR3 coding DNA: TGTGCCAGCAGTGTTGGGGGAGGGGGGCGATTGGTCGAGCAGTACTTC.

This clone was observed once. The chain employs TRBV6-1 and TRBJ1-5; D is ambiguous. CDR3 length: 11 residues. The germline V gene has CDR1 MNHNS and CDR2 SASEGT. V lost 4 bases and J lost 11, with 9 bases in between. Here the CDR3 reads CASSAPRTQHF. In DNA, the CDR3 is TGTGCCAGCAGTGCGCCCAGGACCCAGCATTTT.

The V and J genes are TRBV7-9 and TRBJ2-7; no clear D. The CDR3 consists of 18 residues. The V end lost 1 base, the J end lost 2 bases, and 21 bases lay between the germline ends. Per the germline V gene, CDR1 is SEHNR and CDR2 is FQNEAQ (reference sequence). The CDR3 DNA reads TGTGCCAGCAGCTTAGGATATCGGGCAGGCGGCGTGACCTACGAGCAGTACTTC. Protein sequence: CASSLGYRAGGVTYEQYF.

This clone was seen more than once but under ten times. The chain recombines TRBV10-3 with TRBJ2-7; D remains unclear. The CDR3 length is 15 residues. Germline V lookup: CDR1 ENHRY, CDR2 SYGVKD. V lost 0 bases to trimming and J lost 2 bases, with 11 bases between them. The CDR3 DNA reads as TGTGCCATCAGTGAGTCGCTCGGGTTAGCCTACGAGCAGTACTTC. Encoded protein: CAISESLGLAYEQYF.

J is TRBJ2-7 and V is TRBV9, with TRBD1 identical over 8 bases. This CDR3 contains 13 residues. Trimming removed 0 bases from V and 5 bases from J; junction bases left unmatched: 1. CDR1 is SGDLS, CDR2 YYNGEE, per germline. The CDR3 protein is CASSVVDRDEQYF. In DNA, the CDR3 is TGTGCCAGCAGCGTAGTGGACAGGGACGAGCAGTACTTC.

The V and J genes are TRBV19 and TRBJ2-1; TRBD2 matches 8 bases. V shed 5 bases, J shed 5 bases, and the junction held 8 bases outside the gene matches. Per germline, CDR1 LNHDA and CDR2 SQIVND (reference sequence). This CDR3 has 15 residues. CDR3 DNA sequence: TGTGCCAGTAGTCCCCGACTAGCGTGGGACAATGAGCAGTTCTTC. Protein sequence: CASSPRLAWDNEQFF.

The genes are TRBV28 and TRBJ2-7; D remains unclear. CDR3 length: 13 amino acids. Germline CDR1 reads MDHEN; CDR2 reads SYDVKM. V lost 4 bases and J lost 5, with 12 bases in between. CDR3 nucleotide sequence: TGTGCCAGCAGTTCCCGGAATGTAGACGAGCAGTACTTC. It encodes CASSSRNVDEQYF.

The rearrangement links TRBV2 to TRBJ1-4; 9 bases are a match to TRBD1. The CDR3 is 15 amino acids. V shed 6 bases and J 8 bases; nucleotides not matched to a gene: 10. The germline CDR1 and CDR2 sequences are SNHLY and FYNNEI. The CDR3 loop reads CASREIQGAYEKLFF. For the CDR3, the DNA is TGTGCCAGCAGAGAGATACAGGGGGCGTACGAAAAACTGTTTTTT.

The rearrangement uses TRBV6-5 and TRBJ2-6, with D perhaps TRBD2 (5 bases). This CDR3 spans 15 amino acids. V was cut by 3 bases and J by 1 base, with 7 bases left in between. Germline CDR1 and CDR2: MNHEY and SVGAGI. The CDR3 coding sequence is TGTGCCAGCAGTTATTGGGAGTCTGGGGCCAACGTCCTGACTTTC. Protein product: CASSYWESGANVLTF.

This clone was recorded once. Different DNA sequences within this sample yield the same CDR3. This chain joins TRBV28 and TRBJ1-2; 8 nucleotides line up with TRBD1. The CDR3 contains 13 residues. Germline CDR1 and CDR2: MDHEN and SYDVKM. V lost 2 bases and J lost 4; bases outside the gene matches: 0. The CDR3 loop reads CASSLTGGYGYTF. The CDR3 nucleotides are TGTGCCAGCAGTTTAACAGGGGGCTATGGCTACACCTTC.

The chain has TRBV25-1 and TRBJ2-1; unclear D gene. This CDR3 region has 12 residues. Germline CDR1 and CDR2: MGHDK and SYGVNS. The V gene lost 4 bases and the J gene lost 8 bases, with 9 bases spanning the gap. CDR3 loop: CASSGRIYEQFF. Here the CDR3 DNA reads TGTGCCAGCAGTGGTAGGATTTATGAGCAGTTCTTC.

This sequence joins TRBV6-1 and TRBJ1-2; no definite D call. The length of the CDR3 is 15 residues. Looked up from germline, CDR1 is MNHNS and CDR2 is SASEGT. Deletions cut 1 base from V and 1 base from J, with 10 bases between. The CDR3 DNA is TGTGCCAGCAGTGAAGATAGAGGTGATAACTATGGCTACACCTTC. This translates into CASSEDRGDNYGYTF.

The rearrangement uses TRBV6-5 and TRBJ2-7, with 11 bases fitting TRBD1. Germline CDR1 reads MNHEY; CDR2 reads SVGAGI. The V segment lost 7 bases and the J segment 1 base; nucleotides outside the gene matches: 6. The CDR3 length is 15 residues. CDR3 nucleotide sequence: TGTGCCAGCACCACCGGACAGGGGGCGTCCTACGAGCAGTACTTC. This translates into CASTTGQGASYEQYF.

The CDR3 reads CASSPTGGPPYEQYF. The CDR3 DNA is TGTGCCAGCAGTCCAACCGGCGGGCCCCCCTACGAGCAGTACTTC. V is TRBV6-5 and J is TRBJ2-7; tentative D call: TRBD2 (5 bases). This CDR3 spans 15 amino acids. V was clipped by 5 bases and J by 2 bases, with 16 bases between them. Germline V CDR1 and CDR2: MNHEY, SVGAGI.

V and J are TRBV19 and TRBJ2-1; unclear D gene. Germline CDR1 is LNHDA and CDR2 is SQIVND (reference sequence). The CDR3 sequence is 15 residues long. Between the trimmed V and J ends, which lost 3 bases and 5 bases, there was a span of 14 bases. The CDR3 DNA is TGTGCCAGTAGTATGAGAGTCAAATTCGACAATGAGCAGTTCTTC. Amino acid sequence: CASSMRVKFDNEQFF.

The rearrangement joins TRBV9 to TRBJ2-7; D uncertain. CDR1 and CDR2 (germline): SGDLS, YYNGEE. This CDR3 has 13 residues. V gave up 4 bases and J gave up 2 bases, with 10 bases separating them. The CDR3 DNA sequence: TGTGCCAGCAGCCCCGCAGAACCCTACGAGCAGTACTTC. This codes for CASSPAEPYEQYF. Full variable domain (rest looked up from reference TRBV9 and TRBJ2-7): DSGVTQTPKHLITATGQRVTLRCSPRSGDLSVYWYQQSLDQGLQFLIQYYNGEERAKGNILERFSAQQFPDLHSELNLSSLELGDSALYFCASSPAEPYEQYFGPGTRLTVT.

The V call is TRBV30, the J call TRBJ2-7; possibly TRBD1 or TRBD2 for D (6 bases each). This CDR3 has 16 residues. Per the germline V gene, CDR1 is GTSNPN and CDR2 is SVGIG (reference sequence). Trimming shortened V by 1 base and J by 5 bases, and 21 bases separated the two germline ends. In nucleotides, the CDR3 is TGTGCCTGGAGTGCTCGACGAAGGGGGGCCTCGAACGAGCAGTACTTC. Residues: CAWSARRRGASNEQYF.

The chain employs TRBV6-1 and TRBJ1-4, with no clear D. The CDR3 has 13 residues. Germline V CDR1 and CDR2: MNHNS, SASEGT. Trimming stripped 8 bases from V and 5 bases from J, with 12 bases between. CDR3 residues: CASGMWVNEKLFF. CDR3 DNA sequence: TGTGCCAGCGGTATGTGGGTAAATGAAAAACTGTTTTTT.

CDR3 coding DNA: TGTGCCAGCAGCCAGGGGCAGGGAAAGACCCAGTACTTC. Residues: CASSQGQGKTQYF. This rearrangement joins TRBV7-2 to TRBJ2-5; possible D gene TRBD1, 6 bases. V lost 5 bases, J lost 6 bases, and 13 bases lay in between. Germline CDR1 reads SGHTA; CDR2 reads FQGNSA. This CDR3 comprises 13 residues. Drawing the rest from reference TRBV7-2 and TRBJ2-5, the complete variable domain is GAGVSQSPSNKVTEKGKDVELRCDPISGHTALYWYRQSLGQGLEFLIYFQGNSAPDKSGLPSDRFSAERTGGSVSTLTIQRTQQEDSAVYLCASSQGQGKTQYFGPGTRLLVL.

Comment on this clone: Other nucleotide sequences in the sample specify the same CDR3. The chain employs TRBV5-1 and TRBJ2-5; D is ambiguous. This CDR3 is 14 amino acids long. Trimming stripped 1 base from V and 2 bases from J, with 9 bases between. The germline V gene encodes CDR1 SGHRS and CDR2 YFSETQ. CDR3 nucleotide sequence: TGCGCCAGCAGCTTGTCTTCAGGTCAAGAGACCCAGTACTTC. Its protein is CASSLSSGQETQYF.

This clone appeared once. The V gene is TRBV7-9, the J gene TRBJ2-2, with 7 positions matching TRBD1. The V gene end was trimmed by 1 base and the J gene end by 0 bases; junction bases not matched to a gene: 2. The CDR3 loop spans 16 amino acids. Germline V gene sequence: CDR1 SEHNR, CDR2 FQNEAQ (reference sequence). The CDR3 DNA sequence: TGTGCCAGCAGCTTAGTGGGACAGCCGAACACCGGGGAGCTGTTTTTT. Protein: CASSLVGQPNTGELFF.

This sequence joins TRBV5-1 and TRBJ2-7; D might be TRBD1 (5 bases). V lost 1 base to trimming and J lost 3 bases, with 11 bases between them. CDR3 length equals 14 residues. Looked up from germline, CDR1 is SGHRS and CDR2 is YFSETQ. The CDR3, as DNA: TGCGCCAGCAGCTTGACAGGATTTCACTACGAGCAGTACTTC. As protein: CASSLTGFHYEQYF.

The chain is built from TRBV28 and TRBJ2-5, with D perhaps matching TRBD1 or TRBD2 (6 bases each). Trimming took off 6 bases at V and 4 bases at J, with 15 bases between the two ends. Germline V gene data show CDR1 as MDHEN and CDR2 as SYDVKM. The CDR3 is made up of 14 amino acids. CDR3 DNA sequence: TGTGCCAGCAGGAGAGGGGGGTCCCCAGAGACCCAGTACTTC. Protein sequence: CASRRGGSPETQYF.

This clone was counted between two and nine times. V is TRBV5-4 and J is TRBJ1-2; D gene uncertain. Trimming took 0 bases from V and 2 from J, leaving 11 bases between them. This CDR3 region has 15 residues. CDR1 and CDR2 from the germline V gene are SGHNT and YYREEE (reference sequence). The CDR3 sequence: CASSLGVGWNYGYTF. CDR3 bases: TGTGCCAGCAGCTTGGGTGTAGGGTGGAACTATGGCTACACCTTC.

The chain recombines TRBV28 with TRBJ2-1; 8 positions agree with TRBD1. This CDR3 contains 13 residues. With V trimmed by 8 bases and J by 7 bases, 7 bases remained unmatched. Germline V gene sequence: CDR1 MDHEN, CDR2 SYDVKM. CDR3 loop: CASCTGGRNEQFF. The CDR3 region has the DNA TGTGCCAGCTGTACAGGGGGGAGGAATGAGCAGTTCTTC.

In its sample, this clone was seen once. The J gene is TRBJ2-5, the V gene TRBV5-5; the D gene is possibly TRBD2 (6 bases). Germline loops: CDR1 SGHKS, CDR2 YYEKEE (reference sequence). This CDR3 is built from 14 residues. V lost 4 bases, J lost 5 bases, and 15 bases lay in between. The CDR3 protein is CASSPGGGWETQYF. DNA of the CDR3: TGTGCCAGCAGCCCTGGTGGGGGGTGGGAGACCCAGTACTTC.

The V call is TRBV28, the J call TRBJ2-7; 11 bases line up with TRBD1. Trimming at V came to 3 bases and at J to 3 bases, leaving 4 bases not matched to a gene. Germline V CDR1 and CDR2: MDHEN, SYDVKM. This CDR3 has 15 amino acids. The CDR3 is CASSFKDRGLYEQYF. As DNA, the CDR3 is TGTGCCAGCAGTTTCAAGGACAGGGGGCTCTACGAGCAGTACTTC.

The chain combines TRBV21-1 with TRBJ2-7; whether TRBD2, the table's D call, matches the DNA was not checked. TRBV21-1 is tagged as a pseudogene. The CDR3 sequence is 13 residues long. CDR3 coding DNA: TGTGCCAGCAGCACCGCCGGGTCCTACGAGCAGTACTTC. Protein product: CASSTAGSYEQYF.